This T cell receptor (beta chain) comes out of a study of regulatory T cells in long-lasting Graves disease. As for time point: newly diagnosed GD, antithyroid drugs for less than 3 months. Preparation of the TCR library used RNA extracted from PBMCs. The CDR3 sequence is 19 residues long. The germline V gene encodes CDR1 SGHRS and CDR2 YFSETQ. The V and J ends lost 2 bases and 0 bases respectively, with 22 bases between them. Arm-PCR with iRepertoire HTBI primers amplified the CDR3 regions for these TCR beta libraries. TCRdb independently ran MiXCR on the multiplex PCR reads; one entry per CDR3 protein. Seen here are about 620,000 distinct CDR3 sequences, less than 20% observed once, and the top ten hold about 20%. The data also belong to a second study, concerning T cells in Graves' hyperthyroidism and ophthalmopathy. From that second work: The TCR CDR3 first-round RT-PCR relied on the HTBI primer set. In the blood, most expanded thyroid clonotypes above 0.001 appeared as well.

This TCR was recovered from a woman aged 25-40 years with Graves disease. The J gene is TRBJ2-3, the V gene TRBV5-1; D might be TRBD1 (5 bases). The material was peripheral blood mononuclear cells (PBMCs), obtained at new diagnosis, from a patient treated with antithyroid drugs. Here the CDR3 DNA reads TGCGCCAGCAGCTTTATCATCGAGTTCGACAGTTCTAGCACAGATACGCAGTATTTT. This sequence encodes CASSFIIEFDSSSTDTQYF. The full variable domain, completed using reference TRBV5-1 and TRBJ2-3, is KAGVTQTPRYLIKTRGQQVTLSCSPISGHRSVSWYQQTPGQGLQFLFEYFSETQRNKGNFPGRFSGRQFSNSRSEMNVSTLELGDSALYLCASSFIIEFDSSSTDTQYFGPGTRLTVL.